Listed here are 11 T cell receptor beta chains from one sample, sequenced in a study of blood T cells in healthy people across ages. The authors ran a second PCR of about 6 to 11 cycles using a sample-barcoded 5' primer and a J-beta primer mix. TCRdb re-analysed the 5' RACE reads in MiXCR, keeping a single row per CDR3 protein. Of about 1,800,000 distinct CDR3 sequences in the sample, 28% were seen once. Material: blood. The receptors were gathered from a woman under 40 in good health.

This clonotype was seen a few times. The V gene is TRBV7-3, the J gene TRBJ2-5; D may be TRBD1 (6 bases). The CDR3 contains 13 residues. Germline loops: CDR1 SGHTA, CDR2 FQGTGA. V lost 6 bases, J lost 3 bases, and 11 bases lay in between. DNA for the CDR3: TGTGCCAGCAGTTACAGGGTGAAAGAGACCCAGTACTTC. It specifies CASSYRVKETQYF.

The DNA of the CDR3 is TGTGCCAGCAGCGTGACTAGCGGGGGGGCCGGCGAGCAGTACTTC. Translation gives CASSVTSGGAGEQYF. The V and J genes are TRBV28 and TRBJ2-7; 14 bases map to TRBD2. V lost 6 bases and J lost 6; bases outside the gene matches: 7. There are 15 residues in the CDR3. Germline V gene data show CDR1 as MDHEN and CDR2 as SYDVKM.

There are a few counts of this clonotype. At one end the junction does not follow the germline gene, possibly because of a read error. This chain links TRBV25-1 with TRBJ2-7, with TRBD2 matching 9 bases. Looked up from germline, CDR1 is MGHDK and CDR2 is SYGVNS. The CDR3 contains 15 residues. CDR3 nucleotide sequence: TGTGCTAGCAGTGAACAACTAGCGGGCTCCTACGAGCAGTACTTC. Translated: CASSEQLAGSYEQYF.

In its sample, this clonotype was seen a few times. The chain recombines TRBV15 with TRBJ2-1; D is ambiguous. CDR3 length: 13 amino acids. The germline V gene encodes CDR1 LNHNV and CDR2 YYDKDF (reference sequence). V lost 3 bases to trimming and J lost 5 bases, with 8 bases between them. In DNA form, the CDR3 reads TGTGCCACCAGCAGGTCGCTAAACAATGAGCAGTTCTTC. Amino acid sequence: CATSRSLNNEQFF.

The V call is TRBV30, the J call TRBJ2-1, with unresolved D. The germline V gene has CDR1 GTSNPN and CDR2 SVGIG (reference sequence). With 2 bases removed from V and 7 bases from J, the gap between germline ends came to 9 bases. The CDR3 runs to 12 residues. The CDR3 loop is CAWSWNRNEQFF. CDR3 bases: TGTGCCTGGAGTTGGAACCGTAATGAGCAGTTCTTC.

The rearrangement joins TRBV28 to TRBJ1-1, with D tentatively TRBD1 (5 bases). V was pared by 4 bases and J by 4 bases, with 7 bases between. The germline V gene encodes CDR1 MDHEN and CDR2 SYDVKM. The CDR3 contains 12 residues. In nucleotides, the CDR3 is TGTGCCAGCAGTTATGACAGCACTGAAGCTTTCTTT. It specifies CASSYDSTEAFF.

The V and J genes are TRBV21-1 and TRBJ2-5; the table's D call TRBD1 went unverified against the DNA. TRBV21-1 is given as a pseudogene. This CDR3 region has 16 residues. CDR3 loop: CASRGGRQGPQETQYF. CDR3 DNA sequence: TGTGCCAGCAGAGGGGGACGACAGGGGCCTCAAGAGACCCAGTACTTC.

The rearrangement joins TRBV2 to TRBJ2-1; 9 bases match TRBD1. CDR3 length: 14 residues. Germline CDR1 is SNHLY and CDR2 is FYNNEI. Trimming cost V 3 bases and J 7 bases; bases outside gene matches: 4. The CDR3 region has the DNA TGTGCCAGCAGTGACGACAGGGGGTTTAATGAGCAGTTCTTC. Amino acid sequence: CASSDDRGFNEQFF.

This chain links TRBV4-1 with TRBJ2-5, with 11 bases lining up with TRBD2. Germline V gene data show CDR1 as MGHRA and CDR2 as YSYEKL. The V segment lost 4 bases and the J segment 2 bases; nucleotides outside the gene matches: 6. The CDR3 runs to 16 residues. The CDR3 region has the DNA TGCGCCAGCAGCCCCTTGGGACTAGCGGAACAAGAGACCCAGTACTTC. This translates into CASSPLGLAEQETQYF.

This clonotype was counted between two and nine times. The rearrangement uses TRBV18 and TRBJ2-1; D gene uncertain. The germline gives CDR1 KGHSH, CDR2 LQKENI. V lost 0 bases and J lost 2, with 11 bases in between. The CDR3 is 16 amino acids. DNA for the CDR3: TGTGCCAGCTCACCACCGTACGGGCGCCCCTACAATGAGCAGTTCTTC. This encodes CASSPPYGRPYNEQFF.

The J gene is TRBJ1-2, the V gene TRBV6-6; D might be TRBD1 (5 bases). Germline V gives CDR1 MNHNY, CDR2 SVGAGI (reference sequence). V gave up 7 bases and J gave up 2 bases, with 11 bases separating them. CDR3 length: 13 amino acids. The CDR3 loop is CASTYRDNYGYTF. CDR3 coding DNA: TGTGCCAGCACGTACCGGGACAACTATGGCTACACCTTC.